This note documents a single T cell receptor beta chain sequence. This sample was included in a study of blood T cell repertoires in COVID-19. About the study: The study drew acute and convalescent COVID-19 samples from the United States, Italy and Spain. PBMCs, B-cell-depleted T cells, or T cells provided the cDNA or gDNA that made up the material.

The length of the CDR3 is 20 residues. The germline V gene encodes CDR1 SGHTA and CDR2 FQGNSA. J was trimmed by 0 bases and V by 0 bases; bases with no gene match: 10. Authors' analysis steps: Quantification of nucleated cells was approximated via reference gene primer amplification. Measured with immunoSEQ multiplex PCR; TCRdb has only the in-frame clones, and not every one. That table supplies the V and J calls and clone size; D and trimming were determined from the DNA. Among some 150,000 clones, approximately 84% were seen once, and the ten largest hold less than 9%. Sequenced material: peripheral blood. This chain joins TRBV7-2 and TRBJ2-3; 12 bases are a match to TRBD2. The TCR sequence derives from a man aged 35-49 years who had recovered from COVID-19. The DNA of the CDR3 is TGTGCCAGCAGCTTAGCTATGGCTTCACTAGCGGGGGGAAGCACAGATACGCAGTATTTT. Amino acids: CASSLAMASLAGGSTDTQYF.